These 31 T cell receptor beta chains came from one sample sequenced in a study of ipilimumab plus nivolumab after autologous stem cell transplantation. TCRdb's table, derived via immunoSEQ multiplex PCR, lists solely in-frame clones and lacks some. The sample lists roughly 43,000 clones, about 88% occurring once. The material was PBMCs, obtained in a trial of ipilimumab plus nivolumab as post-transplant consolidation. These receptors were taken from a male donor with multiple myeloma.

This sequence joins TRBV28 and TRBJ1-4, with D unclear. V lost 4 bases, J lost 5 bases, and 5 bases lay in between. The CDR3 is 12 residues long. Germline CDR1 MDHEN, CDR2 SYDVKM. CDR3 sequence: CASSSLNEKLFF. The CDR3 DNA follows: TGTGCCAGCAGTTCCCTAAATGAAAAACTGTTTTTT.

The rearrangement joins TRBV19 to TRBJ1-6, with D uncertain. The V gene lost 5 bases and the J gene lost 0 bases, with 14 bases spanning the gap. CDR1 and CDR2 (germline): LNHDA, SQIVND (reference sequence). CDR3 length: 17 amino acids. The CDR3 here is CASSSSGGSSYNSPLHF. The CDR3 bases are TGTGCCAGTAGTTCATCAGGAGGAAGCTCCTATAATTCACCCCTCCACTTT.

The V call is TRBV30, the J call TRBJ1-3; possibly TRBD1 for D (6 bases). Germline V gene data show CDR1 as GTSNPN and CDR2 as SVGIG (reference sequence). V lost 3 bases and J lost 0, with 9 bases in between. The CDR3 sequence is 14 residues long. CDR3 in DNA: TGTGCCTGGAGGAGGACAGCCTCTGGAAACACCATATATTTT. Protein sequence: CAWRRTASGNTIYF.

The chain combines TRBV19 with TRBJ2-6, with 8 bases identical to TRBD2. V shed 4 bases and J 0 bases; nucleotides not matched to a gene: 5. The CDR3 totals 17 residues. Germline CDR1 reads LNHDA; CDR2 reads SQIVND (reference sequence). CDR3 DNA sequence: TGTGCCAGTAGTACTAAGCGGGAGAGCTCTGGGGCCAACGTCCTGACTTTC. This translates into CASSTKRESSGANVLTF.

The chain employs TRBV6-1 and TRBJ1-6, with D possibly matching TRBD1 (5 bases). CDR3 length: 17 amino acids. Trimming cost V 1 base and J 10 bases, with 20 bases left between them. Germline V gene lookup returns CDR1 MNHNS and CDR2 SASEGT. This chain's CDR3 is CASSEDPRRGGNSPLHF. DNA for the CDR3: TGTGCCAGCAGTGAAGACCCCCGACGGGGGGGAAACTCACCCCTCCACTTT.

The chain uses TRBV4-1 and TRBJ1-4, with D possibly TRBD1 on 5 matching bases. Germline V gives CDR1 MGHRA, CDR2 YSYEKL. The CDR3 extends over 17 amino acids. Trimming removed 0 bases from V and 0 bases from J, with 11 bases in between. The CDR3 nucleotides are TGCGCCAGCAGCCAAGACGTCGGGGCCGCAACTAATGAAAAACTGTTTTTT. Translating it yields CASSQDVGAATNEKLFF.

V gene TRBV4-1 combines with J gene TRBJ2-2; possibly TRBD2 for D (6 bases). The V gene's germline CDR1 is MGHRA and CDR2 YSYEKL. V lost 4 bases to trimming and J lost 4 bases, with 25 bases between them. The CDR3 spans 19 residues. CDR3 loop: CASSPGVLRRDRRTGELFF. The CDR3 nucleotides read TGCGCCAGCAGCCCGGGGGTGTTACGGAGGGACCGTCGCACCGGGGAGCTGTTTTTT.

The V call is TRBV25-1, the J call TRBJ2-3; D is tentatively TRBD1 or TRBD2 (5 bases each). Looked up from germline, CDR1 is MGHDK and CDR2 is SYGVNS. This CDR3 comprises 12 residues. The V and J ends lost 6 bases and 14 bases respectively, with 18 bases between them. The DNA of the CDR3 is TGTGCCAGCAGAGAGACCGGGACGTCTCTGTATTTT. Translation gives CASRETGTSLYF.

The rearrangement joins TRBV29-1 to TRBJ2-5, with D possibly matching TRBD2 (5 bases). Trimming left V 7 bases short and J 1 base short, with 13 bases between. Germline loops: CDR1 SQVTM, CDR2 ANQGSEA. The CDR3 has 13 amino acids. CDR3: CSGFGGTQETQYF. The CDR3 nucleotides are TGCAGCGGGTTCGGAGGAACCCAAGAGACCCAGTACTTC.

V is TRBV6-5 and J is TRBJ1-1; no clear D gene. The CDR3 spans 13 residues. V gave up 6 bases and J gave up 3 bases, with 11 bases separating them. CDR1 is MNHEY and CDR2 is SVGAGI in the germline V gene. The DNA for the CDR3 is TGTGCCAGCAGATCACCCGACCACACTGAAGCTTTCTTT. Amino acid sequence: CASRSPDHTEAFF.

The rearrangement joins TRBV28 to TRBJ2-7, with a possible D match to TRBD1 (7 bases). Germline V lookup: CDR1 MDHEN, CDR2 SYDVKM. Trimming took off 10 bases at V and 3 bases at J, with 19 bases between the two ends. The CDR3 is made up of 14 amino acids. CDR3 coding DNA: TGTGCCACCGCGGCCCAGGGGGGTATCTACGAGCAGTACTTC. Protein product: CATAAQGGIYEQYF.

This chain connects TRBV5-1 to TRBJ2-5; the match to TRBD1 covers 11 bases. Germline V lookup: CDR1 SGHRS, CDR2 YFSETQ. Trimming cost V 3 bases and J 1 base; bases outside gene matches: 5. The CDR3 contains 16 residues. The CDR3 loop is CASSSGTGGIQETQYF. The CDR3 DNA is TGCGCCAGCAGCTCCGGGACAGGGGGGATCCAAGAGACCCAGTACTTC.

The chain recombines TRBV5-1 with TRBJ2-2; 7 bases are shared with TRBD2. The CDR3 spans 16 residues. Trimming cost V 4 bases and J 3 bases; bases outside gene matches: 9. CDR1 is SGHRS, CDR2 YFSETQ, per germline. The CDR3 region is CASSPTGGRDTGELFF. CDR3 in DNA: TGCGCCAGCAGCCCCACCGGGGGGAGGGACACCGGGGAGCTGTTTTTT.

The chain joins TRBV4-1 to TRBJ2-3; the D is unclear. Germline CDR1 MGHRA, CDR2 YSYEKL. The CDR3 sequence is 15 residues long. The V and J ends lost 1 base and 1 base respectively, with 9 bases between them. The CDR3 sequence is CASSQVISRTDTQYF. DNA of the CDR3: TGCGCCAGCAGCCAAGTTATTTCGCGCACAGATACGCAGTATTTT.

The rearrangement links TRBV7-8 to TRBJ2-7, with D perhaps TRBD1 or TRBD2 (5 bases each). The CDR3 sequence is 18 residues long. Germline CDR1 SGHVS, CDR2 FQNEAQ. Deletions cut 1 base from V and 1 base from J, with 20 bases between. The CDR3: CASSLGRIRGAPSYEQYF. In DNA, the CDR3 is TGTGCCAGCAGCTTAGGTAGGATTAGAGGGGCACCATCCTACGAGCAGTACTTC.

The V and J genes are TRBV18 and TRBJ1-2, with a weak D call TRBD1 (5 bases). Between the trimmed V and J ends, which lost 6 bases and 6 bases, there was a span of 14 bases. Germline V gene lookup returns CDR1 KGHSH and CDR2 LQKENI. The CDR3 is 13 amino acids. CDR3 DNA: TGTGCCAGCTCCCAGTCCAGGGTTGATGGCTACACCTTC. This sequence encodes CASSQSRVDGYTF.

CDR3 nucleotide sequence: TGTGCCAGCAGTCGGTGGGGAGGACAGGGGAATGAAAAACTGTTTTTT. Protein sequence: CASSRWGGQGNEKLFF. V gene TRBV9 combines with J gene TRBJ1-4, with TRBD1 matching 9 bases. The V gene end was trimmed by 5 bases and the J gene end by 5 bases; junction bases not matched to a gene: 10. Germline V gene lookup returns CDR1 SGDLS and CDR2 YYNGEE. The CDR3 is 16 residues long.

This clone was recorded only once. The chain is built from TRBV6-6 and TRBJ1-1, with TRBD1 as a possible D gene (6 bases). In germline, CDR1 is MNHNY, CDR2 SVGAGI (reference sequence). Trimming removed 2 bases at V and 7 bases at J, with 8 bases between. This CDR3 region has 12 residues. The CDR3 reads CASSYRTDEAFF. CDR3 in DNA: TGTGCCAGCAGTTACCGGACAGATGAAGCTTTCTTT.

CDR3 protein: CASSSGYGGGLETQYF. The CDR3 DNA reads as TGTGCCAGCAGCTCCGGTTATGGGGGGGGGCTGGAGACCCAGTACTTC. The rearrangement uses TRBV7-2 and TRBJ2-5, with D perhaps TRBD2 (7 bases). The germline V gene has CDR1 SGHTA and CDR2 FQGNSA. This CDR3 comprises 16 residues. V lost 4 bases and J lost 5, with 20 bases in between.

The chain couples TRBV30 to TRBJ2-3; 12 bases map to TRBD2. Germline V gene sequence: CDR1 GTSNPN, CDR2 SVGIG (reference sequence). Trimming removed 2 bases from V and 4 bases from J; junction bases left unmatched: 7. The CDR3 totals 16 residues. In nucleotides, the CDR3 is TGTGCCTGGAGTCCAGGACTAGCGGGACGGGCAGATACGCAGTATTTT. Translated: CAWSPGLAGRADTQYF. The full variable domain, in which reference TRBV30 and TRBJ2-3 provide the parts outside the CDR3, is SQTIHQWPATLVQPVGSPLSLECTVEGTSNPNLYWYRQAAGRGLQLLFYSVGIGQISSEVPQNLSASRPQDRQFILSSKKLLLSDSGFYLCAWSPGLAGRADTQYFGPGTRLTVL.

V is TRBV30 and J is TRBJ1-4; 7 nucleotides agree with TRBD1. V shed 3 bases, J shed 4 bases, and the junction held 8 bases outside the gene matches. The CDR3 has 15 amino acids. Germline-derived CDR1 and CDR2 are GTSNPN and SVGIG (reference sequence). CDR3 nucleotides: TGTGCCTGGAGGCGCCCGGGACAGCTTAATGAAAAACTGTTTTTT. Translation gives CAWRRPGQLNEKLFF.

The genes are TRBV18 and TRBJ1-1, with TRBD1 matching 8 bases. Trimming removed 6 bases from V and 4 bases from J; junction bases left unmatched: 13. Per germline, CDR1 KGHSH and CDR2 LQKENI. This CDR3 contains 16 residues. CDR3 loop: CASSQGQGRLGTEAFF. In DNA form, the CDR3 reads TGTGCCAGCTCCCAAGGACAGGGTAGGTTGGGCACTGAAGCTTTCTTT.

Points on this clone: Additional DNA sequences in this sample encode the identical CDR3. The chain carries TRBV6-4 and TRBJ1-1; D remains unclear. Germline-derived CDR1 and CDR2 are MRHNA and SNTAGT. The V end was cut by 6 bases, the J end by 0 bases, with 8 bases between. The CDR3 has 13 residues. For the CDR3, the DNA is TGTGCCAGCAGCAGACTGATGAACACTGAAGCTTTCTTT. It encodes CASSRLMNTEAFF.

The chain is built from TRBV5-5 and TRBJ1-5, with 7 bases fitting TRBD1. Trimming removed 1 base from V and 7 bases from J; junction bases left unmatched: 8. Germline V gene data show CDR1 as SGHKS and CDR2 as YYEKEE (reference sequence). CDR3 length equals 15 residues. The DNA for the CDR3 is TGTGCCAGCAGCTTGAACGGACAGGCTATCCAGCCCCAGCATTTT. Translation: CASSLNGQAIQPQHF.

The chain links TRBV18 to TRBJ2-2; 8 positions agree with TRBD1. V was pared by 3 bases and J by 6 bases, with 3 bases of the junction left unmatched. The CDR3 has 14 amino acids. Germline CDR1 KGHSH, CDR2 LQKENI. CDR3 DNA sequence: TGTGCCAGCTCACCCGGGACAGGCGCCGGGGAGCTGTTTTTT. This sequence encodes CASSPGTGAGELFF.

J is TRBJ2-3 and V is TRBV5-8, with 10 bases aligning to TRBD2. This CDR3 has 16 residues. The J segment lost 1 base and the V segment lost 7 bases, leaving 9 bases of the junction unmatched. Germline values: CDR1 SGHTS, CDR2 YDEGEE. CDR3 nucleotides: TGTGCCAGCCCCCACGGCCTAGCGGGAGGCACAGATACGCAGTATTTT. It codes for CASPHGLAGGTDTQYF.

The chain carries TRBV28 and TRBJ2-3; TRBD2 matches 13 bases. CDR1 and CDR2 from the germline V gene are MDHEN and SYDVKM. After removal of 7 bases from V and 6 bases from J, the junction contained 7 bases not matched to a gene. The CDR3 is 15 residues long. The CDR3 nucleotides are TGTGCCAGCATTACTAGCGGGAGGGCCCCGGATACGCAGTATTTT. Its translation is CASITSGRAPDTQYF.

This chain uses TRBV28 with TRBJ1-4; no clear D. In germline, CDR1 is MDHEN, CDR2 SYDVKM. The CDR3 sequence is 12 residues long. Trimming removed 5 bases at V and 7 bases at J, with 8 bases between. The CDR3 nucleotides read TGTGCCAGCAGTGTGGTAACTGAAAAACTGTTTTTT. The encoded protein is CASSVVTEKLFF.

The chain employs TRBV5-1 and TRBJ1-1, with 7 bases lining up with TRBD1. The CDR3 contains 14 residues. With 0 bases clipped from V and 7 bases from J, the junction kept 6 bases outside the gene matches. Per the germline V gene, CDR1 is SGHRS and CDR2 is YFSETQ. For the CDR3, the DNA is TGCGCCAGCAGCTTGGATACCGGGACAGTTGAAGCTTTCTTT. As protein: CASSLDTGTVEAFF.

V is TRBV7-9 and J is TRBJ1-2; D is undetermined. CDR3 length equals 15 residues. V was trimmed by 0 bases and J by 2 bases, leaving 10 bases between them. Germline assignment: CDR1 SEHNR and CDR2 FQNEAQ (reference sequence). CDR3 coding DNA: TGTGCCAGCAGCTTAGCTGGGCAGCCCAACTATGGCTACACCTTC. It translates to CASSLAGQPNYGYTF.

This clone was counted only a few times. The rearrangement joins TRBV2 to TRBJ1-1, with unresolved D. Germline V lookup: CDR1 SNHLY, CDR2 FYNNEI. V dropped 2 bases and J dropped 4 bases, with 14 bases sitting between them. CDR3 length equals 15 residues. CDR3 nucleotides: TGTGCCAGCAGTGAACTGGAGGGTAGGAGCACTGAAGCTTTCTTT. It is translated as CASSELEGRSTEAFF. The full variable domain, its missing parts supplied by reference TRBV2 and TRBJ1-1, is EPEVTQTPSHQVTQMGQEVILRCVPISNHLYFYWYRQILGQKVEFLVSFYNNEISEKSEIFDDQFSVERPDGSNFTLKIRSTKLEDSAMYFCASSELEGRSTEAFFGQGTRLTVV.